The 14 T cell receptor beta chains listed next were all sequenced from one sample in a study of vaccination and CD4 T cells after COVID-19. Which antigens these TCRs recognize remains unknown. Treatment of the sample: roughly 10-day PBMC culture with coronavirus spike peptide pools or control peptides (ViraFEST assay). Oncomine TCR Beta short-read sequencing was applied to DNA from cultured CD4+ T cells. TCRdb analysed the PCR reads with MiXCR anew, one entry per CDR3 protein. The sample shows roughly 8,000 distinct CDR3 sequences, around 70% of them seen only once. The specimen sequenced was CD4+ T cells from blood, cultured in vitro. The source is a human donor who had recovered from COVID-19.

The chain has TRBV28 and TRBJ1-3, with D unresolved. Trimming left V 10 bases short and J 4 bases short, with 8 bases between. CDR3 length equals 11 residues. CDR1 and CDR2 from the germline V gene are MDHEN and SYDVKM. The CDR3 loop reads CATYSGNTIYF. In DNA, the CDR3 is TGTGCCACCTACTCGGGAAACACCATATATTTT.

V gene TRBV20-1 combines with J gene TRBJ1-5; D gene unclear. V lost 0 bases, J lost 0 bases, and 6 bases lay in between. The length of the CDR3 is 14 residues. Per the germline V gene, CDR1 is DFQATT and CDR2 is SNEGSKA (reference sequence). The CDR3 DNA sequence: TGCAGTGCTAGAGACCCTAATAGCAATCAGCCCCAGCATTTT. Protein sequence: CSARDPNSNQPQHF.

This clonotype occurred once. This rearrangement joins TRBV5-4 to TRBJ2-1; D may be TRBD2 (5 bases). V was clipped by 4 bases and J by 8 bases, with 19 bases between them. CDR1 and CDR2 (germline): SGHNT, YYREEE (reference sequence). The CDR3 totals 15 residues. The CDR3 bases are TGTGCCAGCAGCCAGGACTGGAGCCCCATCGATGAGCAGTTCTTC. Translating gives CASSQDWSPIDEQFF.

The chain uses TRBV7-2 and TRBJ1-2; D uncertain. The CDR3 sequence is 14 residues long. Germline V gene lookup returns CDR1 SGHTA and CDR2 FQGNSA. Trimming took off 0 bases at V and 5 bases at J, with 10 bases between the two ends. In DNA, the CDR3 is TGTGCCAGCAGCTTAGCGAGTACAGTTTATGGCTACACCTTC. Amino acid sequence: CASSLASTVYGYTF.

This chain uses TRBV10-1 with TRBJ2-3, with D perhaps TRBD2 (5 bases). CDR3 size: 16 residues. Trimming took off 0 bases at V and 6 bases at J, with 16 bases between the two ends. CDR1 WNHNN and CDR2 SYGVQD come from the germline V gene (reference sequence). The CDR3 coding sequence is TGCGCCAGCAGTGAGTCCCGGGGTTCGAGAGGGGATACGCAGTATTTT. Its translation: CASSESRGSRGDTQYF.

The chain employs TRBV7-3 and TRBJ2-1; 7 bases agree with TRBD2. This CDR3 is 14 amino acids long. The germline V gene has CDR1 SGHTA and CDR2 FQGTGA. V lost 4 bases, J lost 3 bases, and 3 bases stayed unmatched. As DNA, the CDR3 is TGTGCCAGCAGCTCGCGGGGGAACTACAATGAGCAGTTCTTC. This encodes CASSSRGNYNEQFF.

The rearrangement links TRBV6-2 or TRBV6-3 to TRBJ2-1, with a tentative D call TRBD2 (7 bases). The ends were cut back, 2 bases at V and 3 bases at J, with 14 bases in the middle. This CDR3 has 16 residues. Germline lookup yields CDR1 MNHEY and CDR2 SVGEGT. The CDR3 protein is CASSYGGAARYNEQFF. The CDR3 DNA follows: TGTGCCAGCAGTTACGGGGGGGCGGCGCGCTACAATGAGCAGTTCTTC.

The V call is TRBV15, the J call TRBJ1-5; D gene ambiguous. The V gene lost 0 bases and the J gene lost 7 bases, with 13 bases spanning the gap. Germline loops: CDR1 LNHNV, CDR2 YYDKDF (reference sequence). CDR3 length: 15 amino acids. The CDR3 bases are TGTGCCACCAGCAGAGATACCGACCGGGGACAGCCCCAGCATTTT. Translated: CATSRDTDRGQPQHF.

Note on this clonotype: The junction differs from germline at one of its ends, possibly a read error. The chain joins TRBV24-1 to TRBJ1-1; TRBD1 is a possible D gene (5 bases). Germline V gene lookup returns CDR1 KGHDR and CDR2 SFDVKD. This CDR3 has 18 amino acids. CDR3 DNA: TGTACCACCAGTGATCGAAGGGGCAGCGGGGCGGGGAACACTGAAGCTTTCTTT. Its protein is CTTSDRRGSGAGNTEAFF.

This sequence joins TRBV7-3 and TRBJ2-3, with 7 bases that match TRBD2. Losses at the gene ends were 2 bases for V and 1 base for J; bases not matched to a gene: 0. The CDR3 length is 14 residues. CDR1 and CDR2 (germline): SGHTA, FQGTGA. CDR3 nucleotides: TGTGCCAGCAGCTTACGGGGGGGCACAGATACGCAGTATTTT. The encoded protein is CASSLRGGTDTQYF.

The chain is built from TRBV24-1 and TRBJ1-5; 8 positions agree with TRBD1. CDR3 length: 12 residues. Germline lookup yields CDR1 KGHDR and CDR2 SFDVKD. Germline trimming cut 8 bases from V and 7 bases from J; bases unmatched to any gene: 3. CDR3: CATNTGGQPQHF. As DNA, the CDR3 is TGTGCCACCAATACAGGGGGACAGCCCCAGCATTTT.

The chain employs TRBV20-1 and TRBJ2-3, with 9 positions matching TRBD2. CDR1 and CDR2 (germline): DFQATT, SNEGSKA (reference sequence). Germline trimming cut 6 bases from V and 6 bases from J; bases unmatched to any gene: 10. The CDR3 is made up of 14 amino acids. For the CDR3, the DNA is TGCAGTGCCCGATTGCGGGGGGGCCGTGATACGCAGTATTTT. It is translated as CSARLRGGRDTQYF.

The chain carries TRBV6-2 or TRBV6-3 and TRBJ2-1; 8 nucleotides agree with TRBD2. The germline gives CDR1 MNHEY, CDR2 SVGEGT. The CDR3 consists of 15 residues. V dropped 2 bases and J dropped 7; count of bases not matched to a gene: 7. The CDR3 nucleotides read TGTGCCAGCAGTTACCGCGGGGGGCCATGGAATGAGCAGTTCTTC. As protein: CASSYRGGPWNEQFF.

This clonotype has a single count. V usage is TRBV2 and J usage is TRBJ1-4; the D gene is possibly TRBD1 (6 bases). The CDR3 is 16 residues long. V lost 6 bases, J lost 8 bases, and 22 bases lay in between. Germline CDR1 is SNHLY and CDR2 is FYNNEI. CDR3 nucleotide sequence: TGTGCCAGCAGGGAACAGGGCTTGGACACAGGGGAAAAACTGTTTTTT. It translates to CASREQGLDTGEKLFF.